This TCR gamma chain was retrieved from a study of γδ T cells in repeated Plasmodium falciparum infection. TCRdb redid clone calling on the multiplex PCR reads using CATT. Of about 15,000 gamma-chain clones in the sample, roughly 1.7% were seen once. CDR3 length: 13 amino acids. Germline V gene lookup returns CDR1 EGSTGY and CDR2 YDSYTSSV. Unmatched junction bases numbered 7, after V lost 4 bases and J lost 4 bases. This clone has a count of ten or more. Distinct nucleotide sequences in the sample also encode this CDR3. Bulk repertoires came from Vgamma9/Vdelta2+ or Vdelta2-negative gammadelta T cells flow-sorted from PBMC.

This TCR came from a pool of human donors (malaria-infected and uninfected, not separated). Sequenced: gamma-delta T cells from blood. The chain couples TRGV4 to TRGJ1 or TRGJ2. CDR3 residues: CATWDPPYYKKLF. The CDR3 DNA reads TGTGCCACCTGGGACCCACCCTATTATAAGAAACTCTTT.